What follows describes a single T cell receptor beta chain. Its antigen is still unknown. The data are from a study of OX40 agonist ivuxolimab in advanced cancers. General study points: More expanded clones were seen, on average, in CD8+ T cells than in CD4+.

The data were produced by immunoSEQ multiplex PCR, yet TCRdb's version contains in-frame clones alone and is incomplete. The repertoire holds 70,000 or so clones, with around 91% as singletons. This CDR3 has 15 residues. V was clipped by 1 base and J by 5 bases, with 14 bases between them. Germline V gene data show CDR1 as LNHDA and CDR2 as SQIVND (reference sequence). Source: CD4+ or CD8+ T cells sorted from blood, taken in a trial of the OX40 agonist ivuxolimab. This chain connects TRBV19 to TRBJ2-5, with D perhaps TRBD1 (5 bases). The receptor was derived from an adult with an advanced solid tumor such as melanoma, head and neck, liver or kidney cancer. The CDR3: CASSIGVREGETQYF. In DNA, the CDR3 is TGTGCCAGTAGTATAGGGGTCAGGGAAGGCGAGACCCAGTACTTC.